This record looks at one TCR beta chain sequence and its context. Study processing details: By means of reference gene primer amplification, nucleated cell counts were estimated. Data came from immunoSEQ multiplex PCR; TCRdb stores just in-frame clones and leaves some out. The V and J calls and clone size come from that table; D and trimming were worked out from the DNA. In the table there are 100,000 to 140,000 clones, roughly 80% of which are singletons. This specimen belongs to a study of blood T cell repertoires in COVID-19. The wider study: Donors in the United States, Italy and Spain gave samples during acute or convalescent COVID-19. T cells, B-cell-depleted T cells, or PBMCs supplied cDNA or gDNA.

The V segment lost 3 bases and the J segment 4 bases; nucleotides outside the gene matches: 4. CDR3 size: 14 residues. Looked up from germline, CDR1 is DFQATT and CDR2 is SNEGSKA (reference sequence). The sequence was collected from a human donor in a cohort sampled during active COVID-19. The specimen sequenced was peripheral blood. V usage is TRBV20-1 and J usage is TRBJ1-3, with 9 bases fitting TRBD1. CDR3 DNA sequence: TGCAGTGCTAGTCCCGGGACAGGGGGAAACACCATATATTTT. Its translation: CSASPGTGGNTIYF.